Reported below is one T cell receptor (beta chain). This entry is derived from a study of T cell changes during pregnancy in multiple sclerosis. Profiled with immunoSEQ multiplex PCR; TCRdb holds only in-frame clones, not every one. Here the sample spans 30,000 to 35,000 clones, about nine tenths being singletons. Unmatched junction bases numbered 3, after V lost 5 bases and J lost 0 bases. This CDR3 has 16 amino acids. Germline V gives CDR1 SGHTA, CDR2 FQGNSA. The chain uses TRBV7-2 and TRBJ2-1; 11 bases agree with TRBD2. This sequence originates from a female donor with multiple sclerosis, enrolled in a pregnancy study. The input for sequencing was CD8+ T cells from peripheral blood mononuclear cells, taken in the first trimester of pregnancy. CDR3 sequence reads: CASSQGLAASYNEQFF. The CDR3 bases are TGTGCCAGCAGCCAGGGACTAGCGGCCTCCTACAATGAGCAGTTCTTC.